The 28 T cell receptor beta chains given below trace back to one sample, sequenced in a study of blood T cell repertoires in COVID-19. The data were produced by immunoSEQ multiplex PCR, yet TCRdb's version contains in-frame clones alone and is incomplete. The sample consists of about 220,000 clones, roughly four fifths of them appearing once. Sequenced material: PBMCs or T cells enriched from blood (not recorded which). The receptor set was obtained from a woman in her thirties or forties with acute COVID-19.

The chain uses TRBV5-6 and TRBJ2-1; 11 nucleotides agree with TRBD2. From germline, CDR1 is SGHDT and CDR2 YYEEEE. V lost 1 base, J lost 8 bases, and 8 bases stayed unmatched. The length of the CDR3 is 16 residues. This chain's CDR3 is CASSLTRLAGRDEQFF. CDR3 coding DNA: TGTGCCAGCAGCTTGACGAGACTAGCGGGGCGCGATGAGCAGTTCTTC.

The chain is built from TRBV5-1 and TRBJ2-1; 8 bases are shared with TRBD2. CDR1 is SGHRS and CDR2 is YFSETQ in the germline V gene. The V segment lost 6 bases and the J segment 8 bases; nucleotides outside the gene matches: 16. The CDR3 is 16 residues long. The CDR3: CASIPGGAGVSHEQFF. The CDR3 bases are TGCGCCAGCATCCCGGGCGGAGCGGGAGTCTCCCATGAGCAGTTCTTC.

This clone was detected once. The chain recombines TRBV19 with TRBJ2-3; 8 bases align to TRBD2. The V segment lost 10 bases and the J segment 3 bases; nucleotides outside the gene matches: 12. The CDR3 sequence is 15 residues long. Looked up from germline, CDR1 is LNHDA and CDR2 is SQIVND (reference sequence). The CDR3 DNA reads TGTGCCACGCAAGACGGGGGGGAGTTAACAGATACGCAGTATTTT. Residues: CATQDGGELTDTQYF.

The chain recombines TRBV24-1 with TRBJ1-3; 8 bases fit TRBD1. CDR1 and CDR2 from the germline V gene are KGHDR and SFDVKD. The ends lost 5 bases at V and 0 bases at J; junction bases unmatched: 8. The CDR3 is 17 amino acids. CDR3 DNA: TGTGCCACCAGTGGAGGACAGGGATCAAGCTCTGGAAACACCATATATTTT. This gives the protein CATSGGQGSSSGNTIYF.

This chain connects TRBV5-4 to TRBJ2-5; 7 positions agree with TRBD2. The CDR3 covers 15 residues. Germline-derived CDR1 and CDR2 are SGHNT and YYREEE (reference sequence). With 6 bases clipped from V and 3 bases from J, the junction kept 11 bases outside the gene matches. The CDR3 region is CASKIAAGEEETQYF. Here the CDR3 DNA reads TGTGCCAGCAAGATCGCGGCGGGAGAAGAAGAGACCCAGTACTTC.

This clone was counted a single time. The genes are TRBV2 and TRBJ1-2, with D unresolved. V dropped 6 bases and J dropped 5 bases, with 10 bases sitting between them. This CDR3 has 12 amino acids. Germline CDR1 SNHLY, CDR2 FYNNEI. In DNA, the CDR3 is TGTGCCAGCAGAGAGACGGAGTATGGCTACACCTTC. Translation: CASRETEYGYTF.

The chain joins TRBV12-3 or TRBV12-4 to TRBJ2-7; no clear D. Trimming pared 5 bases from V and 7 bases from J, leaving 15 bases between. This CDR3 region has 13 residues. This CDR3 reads CASSPPNPLEQYF. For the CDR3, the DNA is TGTGCCAGCAGTCCCCCCAACCCACTAGAGCAGTACTTC.

The CDR3 sequence: CASSRGRGGHNEQFF. The CDR3 DNA reads TGTGCCAGCAGTAGAGGACGGGGGGGCCACAATGAGCAGTTCTTC. V and J are TRBV6-5 and TRBJ2-1; 8 positions agree with TRBD2. Trimming took 5 bases from V and 5 from J; bases not matched to a gene: 8. This CDR3 is 15 amino acids long. Germline V gene sequence: CDR1 MNHEY, CDR2 SVGAGI.

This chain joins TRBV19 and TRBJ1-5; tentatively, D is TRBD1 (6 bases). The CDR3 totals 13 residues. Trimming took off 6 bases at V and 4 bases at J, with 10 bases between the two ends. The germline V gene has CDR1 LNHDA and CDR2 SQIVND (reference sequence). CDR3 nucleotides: TGTGCCAGTAGCAAGACAGGAAATCAGCCCCAGCATTTT. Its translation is CASSKTGNQPQHF.

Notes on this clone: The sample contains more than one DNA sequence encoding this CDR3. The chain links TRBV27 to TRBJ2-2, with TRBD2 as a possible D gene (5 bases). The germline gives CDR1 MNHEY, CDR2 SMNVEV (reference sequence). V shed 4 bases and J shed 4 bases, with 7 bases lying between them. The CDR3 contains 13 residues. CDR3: CASSSRGTGELFF. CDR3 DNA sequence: TGTGCCAGCAGTTCTCGGGGCACCGGGGAGCTGTTTTTT.

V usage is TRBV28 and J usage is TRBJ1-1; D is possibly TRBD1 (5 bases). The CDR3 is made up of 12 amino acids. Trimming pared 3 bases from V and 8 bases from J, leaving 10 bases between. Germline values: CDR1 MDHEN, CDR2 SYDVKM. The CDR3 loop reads CASSFMGLEAFF. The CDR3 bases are TGTGCCAGCAGTTTTATGGGACTCGAAGCTTTCTTT.

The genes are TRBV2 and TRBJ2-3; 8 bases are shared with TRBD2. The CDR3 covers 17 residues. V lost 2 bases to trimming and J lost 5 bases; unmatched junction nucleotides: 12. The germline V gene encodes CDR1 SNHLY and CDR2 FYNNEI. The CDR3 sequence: CASSEMFSGGLGDTQYF. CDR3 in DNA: TGTGCCAGCAGTGAAATGTTCTCGGGGGGGCTTGGAGATACGCAGTATTTT.

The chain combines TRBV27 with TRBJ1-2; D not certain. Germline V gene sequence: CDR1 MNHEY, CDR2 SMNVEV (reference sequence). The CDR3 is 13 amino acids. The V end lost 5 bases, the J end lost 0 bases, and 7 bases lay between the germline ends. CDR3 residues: CASSRQTNYGYTF. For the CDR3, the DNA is TGTGCCAGCAGTCGACAAACTAACTATGGCTACACCTTC.

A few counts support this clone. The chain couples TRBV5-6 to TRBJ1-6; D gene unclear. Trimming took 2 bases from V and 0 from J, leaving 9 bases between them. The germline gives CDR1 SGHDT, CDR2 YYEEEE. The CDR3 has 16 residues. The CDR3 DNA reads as TGTGCCAGCAGCTTAAGACTCGGCTCCTATAATTCACCCCTCCACTTT. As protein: CASSLRLGSYNSPLHF.

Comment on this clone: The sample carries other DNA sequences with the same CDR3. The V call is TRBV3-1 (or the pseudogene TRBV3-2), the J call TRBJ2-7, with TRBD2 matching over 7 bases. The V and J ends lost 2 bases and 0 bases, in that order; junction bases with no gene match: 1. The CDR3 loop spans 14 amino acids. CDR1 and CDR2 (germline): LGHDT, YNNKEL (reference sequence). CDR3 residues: CASSQQRGSYEQYF. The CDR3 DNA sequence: TGTGCCAGCAGCCAACAGCGGGGCTCCTACGAGCAGTACTTC.

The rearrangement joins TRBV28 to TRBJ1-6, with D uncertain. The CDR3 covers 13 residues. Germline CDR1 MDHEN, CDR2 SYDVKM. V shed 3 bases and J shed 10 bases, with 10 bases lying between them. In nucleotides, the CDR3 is TGTGCCAGCAGTTTGGGTGGAGCGTCACCCCTCCACTTT. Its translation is CASSLGGASPLHF.

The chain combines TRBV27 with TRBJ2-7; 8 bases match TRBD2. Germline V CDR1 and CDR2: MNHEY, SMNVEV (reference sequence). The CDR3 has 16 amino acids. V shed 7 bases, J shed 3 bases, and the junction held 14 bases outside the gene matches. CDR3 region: CASNSYQPGGDYEQYF. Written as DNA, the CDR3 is TGTGCCAGCAATTCATATCAACCGGGGGGGGACTACGAGCAGTACTTC.

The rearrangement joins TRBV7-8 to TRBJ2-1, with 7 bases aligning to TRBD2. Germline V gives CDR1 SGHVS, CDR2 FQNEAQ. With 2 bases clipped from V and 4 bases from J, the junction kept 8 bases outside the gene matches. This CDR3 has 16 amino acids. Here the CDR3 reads CASSLRGSATYNEQFF. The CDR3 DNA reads TGTGCCAGCAGCTTACGCGGGAGTGCCACATACAATGAGCAGTTCTTC.

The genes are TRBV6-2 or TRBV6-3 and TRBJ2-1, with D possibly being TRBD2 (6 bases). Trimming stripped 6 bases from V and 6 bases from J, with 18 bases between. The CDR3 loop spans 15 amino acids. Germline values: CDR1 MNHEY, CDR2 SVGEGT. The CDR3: CASSLFGRKLNEQFF. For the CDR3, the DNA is TGTGCCAGCAGCCTTTTCGGGAGAAAGCTCAATGAGCAGTTCTTC.

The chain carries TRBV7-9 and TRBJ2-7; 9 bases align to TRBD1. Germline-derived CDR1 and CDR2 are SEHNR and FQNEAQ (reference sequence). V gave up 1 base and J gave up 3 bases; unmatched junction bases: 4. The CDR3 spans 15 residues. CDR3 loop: CASSLDGTGHYEQYF. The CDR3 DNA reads TGTGCCAGCAGCTTAGATGGGACAGGGCACTACGAGCAGTACTTC.

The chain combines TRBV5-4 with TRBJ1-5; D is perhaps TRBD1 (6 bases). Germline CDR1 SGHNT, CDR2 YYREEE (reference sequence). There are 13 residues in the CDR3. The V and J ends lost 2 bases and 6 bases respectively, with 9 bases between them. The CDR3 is CASSFQGGQPQHF. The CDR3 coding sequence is TGTGCCAGCAGCTTTCAAGGGGGTCAGCCCCAGCATTTT.

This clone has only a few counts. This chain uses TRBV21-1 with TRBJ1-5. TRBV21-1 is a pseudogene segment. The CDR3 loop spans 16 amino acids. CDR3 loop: CASSKTYPVPNQPQHF. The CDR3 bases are TGTGCCAGCAGCAAAACCTATCCTGTCCCCAATCAGCCCCAGCATTTT.

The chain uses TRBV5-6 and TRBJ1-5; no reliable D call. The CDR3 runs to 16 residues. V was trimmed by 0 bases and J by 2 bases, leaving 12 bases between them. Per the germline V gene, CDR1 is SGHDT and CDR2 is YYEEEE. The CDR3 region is CASSLGGPGGNQPQHF. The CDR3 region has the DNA TGTGCCAGCAGCTTGGGAGGCCCCGGGGGCAATCAGCCCCAGCATTTT.

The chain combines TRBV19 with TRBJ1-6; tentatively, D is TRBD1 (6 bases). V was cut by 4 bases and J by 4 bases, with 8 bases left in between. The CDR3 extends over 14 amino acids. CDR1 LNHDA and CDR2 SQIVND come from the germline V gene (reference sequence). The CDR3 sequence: CASSTTGYNSPLHF. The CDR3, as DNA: TGTGCCAGTAGTACGACAGGATATAATTCACCCCTCCACTTT.

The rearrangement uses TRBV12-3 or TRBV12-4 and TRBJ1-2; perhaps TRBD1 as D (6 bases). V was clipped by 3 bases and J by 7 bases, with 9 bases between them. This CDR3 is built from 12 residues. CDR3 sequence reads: CASSFAGAGYTF. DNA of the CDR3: TGTGCCAGCAGTTTTGCAGGGGCTGGCTACACCTTC.

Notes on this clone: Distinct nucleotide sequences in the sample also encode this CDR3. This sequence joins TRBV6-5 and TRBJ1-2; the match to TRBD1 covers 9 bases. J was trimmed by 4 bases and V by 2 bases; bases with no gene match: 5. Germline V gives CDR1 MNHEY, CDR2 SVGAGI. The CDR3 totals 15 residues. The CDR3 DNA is TGTGCCAGCAGTTACCTCGGACAGGGGTCCTATGGCTACACCTTC. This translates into CASSYLGQGSYGYTF.

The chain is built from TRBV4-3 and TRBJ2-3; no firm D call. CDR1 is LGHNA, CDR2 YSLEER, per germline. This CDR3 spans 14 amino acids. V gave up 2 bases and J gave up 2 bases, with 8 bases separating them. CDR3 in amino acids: CASSQQAFTDTQYF. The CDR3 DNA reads TGCGCCAGCAGCCAACAGGCGTTCACAGATACGCAGTATTTT.

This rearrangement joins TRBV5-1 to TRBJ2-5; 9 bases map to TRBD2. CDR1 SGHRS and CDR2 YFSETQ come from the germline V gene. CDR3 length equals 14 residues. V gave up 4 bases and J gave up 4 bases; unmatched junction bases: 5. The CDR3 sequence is CASSPGLARETQYF. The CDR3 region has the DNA TGCGCCAGCAGCCCGGGACTAGCAAGAGAGACCCAGTACTTC.